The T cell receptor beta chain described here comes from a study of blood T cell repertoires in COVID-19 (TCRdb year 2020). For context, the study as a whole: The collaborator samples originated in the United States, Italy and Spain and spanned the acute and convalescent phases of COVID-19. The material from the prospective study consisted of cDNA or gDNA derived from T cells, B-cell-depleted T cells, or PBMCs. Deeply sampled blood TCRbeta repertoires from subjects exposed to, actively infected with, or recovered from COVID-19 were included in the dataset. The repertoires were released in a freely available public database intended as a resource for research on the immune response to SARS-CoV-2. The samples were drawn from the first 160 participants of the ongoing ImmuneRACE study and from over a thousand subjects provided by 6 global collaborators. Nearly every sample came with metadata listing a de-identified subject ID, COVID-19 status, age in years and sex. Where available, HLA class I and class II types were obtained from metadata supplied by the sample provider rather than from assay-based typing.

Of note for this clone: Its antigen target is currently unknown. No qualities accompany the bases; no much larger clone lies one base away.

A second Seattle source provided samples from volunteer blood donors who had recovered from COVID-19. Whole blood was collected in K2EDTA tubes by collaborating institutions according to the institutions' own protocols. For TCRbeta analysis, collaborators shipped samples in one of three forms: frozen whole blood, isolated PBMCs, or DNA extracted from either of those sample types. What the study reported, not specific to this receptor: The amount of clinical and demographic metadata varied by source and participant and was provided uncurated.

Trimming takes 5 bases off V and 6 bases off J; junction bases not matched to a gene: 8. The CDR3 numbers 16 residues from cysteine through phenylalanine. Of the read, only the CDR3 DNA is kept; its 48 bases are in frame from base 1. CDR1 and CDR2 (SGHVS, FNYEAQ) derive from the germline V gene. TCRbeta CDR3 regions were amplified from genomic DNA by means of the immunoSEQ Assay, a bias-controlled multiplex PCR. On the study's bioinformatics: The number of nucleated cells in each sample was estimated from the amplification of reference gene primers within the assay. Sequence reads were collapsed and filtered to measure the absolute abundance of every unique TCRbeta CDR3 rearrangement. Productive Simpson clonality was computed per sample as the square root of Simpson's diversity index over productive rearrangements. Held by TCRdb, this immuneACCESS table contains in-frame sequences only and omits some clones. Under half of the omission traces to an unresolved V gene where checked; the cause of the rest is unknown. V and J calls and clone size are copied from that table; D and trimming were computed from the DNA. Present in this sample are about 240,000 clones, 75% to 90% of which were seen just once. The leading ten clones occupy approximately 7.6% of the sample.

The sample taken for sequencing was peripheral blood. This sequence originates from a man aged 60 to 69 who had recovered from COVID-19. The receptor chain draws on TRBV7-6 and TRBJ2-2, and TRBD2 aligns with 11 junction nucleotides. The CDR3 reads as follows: CASSPTSGGTAGELFF. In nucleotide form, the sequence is TGTGCCAGCAGCCCCACTAGCGGGGGTACCGCCGGGGAGCTGTTTTTT.